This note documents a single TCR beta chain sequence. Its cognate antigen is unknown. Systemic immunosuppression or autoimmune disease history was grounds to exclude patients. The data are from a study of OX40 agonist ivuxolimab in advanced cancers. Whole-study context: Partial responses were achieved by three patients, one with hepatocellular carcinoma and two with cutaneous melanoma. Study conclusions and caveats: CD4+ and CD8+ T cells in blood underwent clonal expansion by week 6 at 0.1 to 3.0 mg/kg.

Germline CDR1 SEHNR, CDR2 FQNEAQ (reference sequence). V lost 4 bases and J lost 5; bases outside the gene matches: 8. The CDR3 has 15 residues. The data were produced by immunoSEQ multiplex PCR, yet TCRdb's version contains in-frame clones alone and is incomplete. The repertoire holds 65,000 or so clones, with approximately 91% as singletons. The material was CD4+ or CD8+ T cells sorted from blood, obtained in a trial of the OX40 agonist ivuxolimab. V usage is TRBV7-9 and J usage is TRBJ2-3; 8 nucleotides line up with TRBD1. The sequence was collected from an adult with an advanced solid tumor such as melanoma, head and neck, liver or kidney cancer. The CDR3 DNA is TGTGCCAGCAGCTCCTTGGGGACAGGCCGAGATACGCAGTATTTT. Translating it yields CASSSLGTGRDTQYF.